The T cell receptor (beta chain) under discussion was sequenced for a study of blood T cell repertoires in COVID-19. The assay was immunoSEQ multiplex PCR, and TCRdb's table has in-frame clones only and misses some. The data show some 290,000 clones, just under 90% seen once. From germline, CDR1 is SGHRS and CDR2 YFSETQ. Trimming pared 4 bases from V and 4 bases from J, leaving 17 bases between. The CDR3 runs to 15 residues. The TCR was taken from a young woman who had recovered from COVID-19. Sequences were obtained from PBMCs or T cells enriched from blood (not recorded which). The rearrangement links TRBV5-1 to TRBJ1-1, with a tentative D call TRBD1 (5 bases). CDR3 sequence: CASSPTPNGGTEAFF. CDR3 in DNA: TGCGCCAGCAGCCCCACGCCCAACGGGGGCACTGAAGCTTTCTTT.